This TCR beta chain was obtained from a study of blood T cell repertoires in COVID-19. Study summary: Italy, Spain and the United States were the sources of the convalescent and acute COVID-19 samples.

Original processing notes: Nucleated cell counts were estimated from reference gene primer amplification. The table came from immunoSEQ multiplex PCR; TCRdb's copy has only in-frame clones and leaves some out. Clone size and V and J calls were adopted from that table, with D and trimming inferred from the DNA. In the table there are 230,000 or so clones, approximately 88% of which are singletons. The CDR3 extends over 13 amino acids. V trimming: 6 bases; J trimming: 1 base; junction bases outside the gene matches: 0. The germline V gene has CDR1 MNHEY and CDR2 SMNVEV (reference sequence). The V gene is TRBV27, the J gene TRBJ2-3; 8 positions match TRBD1. Sequencing used PBMCs or T cells enriched from blood (not recorded which). The receptor's source is a middle-aged woman with acute COVID-19. The chain's CDR3 is CASRTGGTDTQYF. In nucleotides, the CDR3 is TGTGCCAGCAGGACAGGGGGCACAGATACGCAGTATTTT.